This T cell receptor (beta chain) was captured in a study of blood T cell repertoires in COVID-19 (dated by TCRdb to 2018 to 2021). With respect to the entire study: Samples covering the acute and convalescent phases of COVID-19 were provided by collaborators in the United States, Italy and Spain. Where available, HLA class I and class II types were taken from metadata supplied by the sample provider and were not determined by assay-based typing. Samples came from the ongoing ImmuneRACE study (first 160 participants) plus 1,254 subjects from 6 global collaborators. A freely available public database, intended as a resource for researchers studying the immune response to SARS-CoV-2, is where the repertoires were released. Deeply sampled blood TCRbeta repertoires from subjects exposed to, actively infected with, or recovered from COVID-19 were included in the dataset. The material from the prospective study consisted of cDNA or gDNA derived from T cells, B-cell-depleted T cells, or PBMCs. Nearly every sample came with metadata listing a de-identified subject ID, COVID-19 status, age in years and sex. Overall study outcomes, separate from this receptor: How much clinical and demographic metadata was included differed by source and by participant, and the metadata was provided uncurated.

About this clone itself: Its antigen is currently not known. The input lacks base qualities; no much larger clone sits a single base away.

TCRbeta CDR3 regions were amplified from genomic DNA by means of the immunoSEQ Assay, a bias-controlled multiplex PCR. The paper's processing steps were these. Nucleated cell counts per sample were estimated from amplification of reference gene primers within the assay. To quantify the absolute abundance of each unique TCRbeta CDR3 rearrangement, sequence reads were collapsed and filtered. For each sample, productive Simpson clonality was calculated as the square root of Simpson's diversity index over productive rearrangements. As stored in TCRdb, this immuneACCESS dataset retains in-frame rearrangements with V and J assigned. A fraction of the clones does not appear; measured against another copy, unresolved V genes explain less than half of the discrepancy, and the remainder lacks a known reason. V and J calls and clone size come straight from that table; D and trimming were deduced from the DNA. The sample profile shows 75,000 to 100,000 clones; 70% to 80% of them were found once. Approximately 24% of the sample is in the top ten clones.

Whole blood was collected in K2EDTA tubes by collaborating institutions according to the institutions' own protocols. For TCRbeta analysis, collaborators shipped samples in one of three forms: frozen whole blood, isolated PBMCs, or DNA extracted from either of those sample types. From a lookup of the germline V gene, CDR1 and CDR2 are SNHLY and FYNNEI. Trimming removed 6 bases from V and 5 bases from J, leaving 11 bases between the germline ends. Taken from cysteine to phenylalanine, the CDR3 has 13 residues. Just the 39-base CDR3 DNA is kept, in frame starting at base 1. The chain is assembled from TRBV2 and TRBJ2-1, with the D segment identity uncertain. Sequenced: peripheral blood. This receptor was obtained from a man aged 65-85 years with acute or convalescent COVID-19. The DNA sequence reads TGTGCCAGCAGCCCTGAAGCAAACAATGAGCAGTTCTTC. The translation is CASSPEANNEQFF.